This T cell receptor beta chain is from a study of beta chain features in type 1 diabetes. Isolated RNA was reverse transcribed in full, so expressed TCRB transcripts were sequenced. This table comes from immunoSEQ multiplex PCR, and its TCRdb copy is limited to in-frame clones, with some not included. The repertoire holds roughly 300,000 clones, about 13% seen once, with about 0.016% in the top ten. The CDR3 loop spans 15 amino acids. Germline-derived CDR1 and CDR2 are MNHNS and SASEGT. V gave up 6 bases and J gave up 8 bases; unmatched junction bases: 8. This clone was counted between two and nine times. Antigen specificity is unknown. The study, taken as a whole, reports: In all four CD4+ subsets, TCRB CDR3 length was significantly, moderately reduced in type 1 diabetes. HLA influence on TCRB rearrangement stayed unresolved here. Within patients, naive, central memory and Treg TCRB repertoires seemed more similar than within healthy donors.

Sequencing was carried out using naive CD4+ T cells from blood. The rearrangement links TRBV6-1 to TRBJ2-1; 12 nucleotides align to TRBD2. The TCR was taken from a man aged 25-45 years with type 1 diabetes. CDR3 in amino acids: CASSSGLAGRDEQFF. Here the CDR3 DNA reads TGTGCCAGCAGCTCGGGACTAGCGGGCAGGGATGAGCAGTTCTTC.